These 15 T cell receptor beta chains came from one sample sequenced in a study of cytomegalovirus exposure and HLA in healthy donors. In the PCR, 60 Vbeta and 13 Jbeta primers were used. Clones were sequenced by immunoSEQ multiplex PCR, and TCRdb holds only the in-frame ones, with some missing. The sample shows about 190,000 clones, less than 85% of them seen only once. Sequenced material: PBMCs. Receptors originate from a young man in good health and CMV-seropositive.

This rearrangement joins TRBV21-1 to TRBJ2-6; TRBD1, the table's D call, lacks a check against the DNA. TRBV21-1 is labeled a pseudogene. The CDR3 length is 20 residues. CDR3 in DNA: TGTGCCAGCAGCTTGAGGGGGTATAGCAGGGGGGACTCTGGGGCCAACGTCCTGACTTTC. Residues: CASSLRGYSRGDSGANVLTF.

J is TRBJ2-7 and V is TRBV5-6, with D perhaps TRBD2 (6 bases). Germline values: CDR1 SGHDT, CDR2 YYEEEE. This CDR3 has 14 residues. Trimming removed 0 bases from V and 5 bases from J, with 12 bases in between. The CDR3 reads CASSLGQGGNEQYF. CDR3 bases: TGTGCCAGCAGCTTGGGGCAGGGAGGCAACGAGCAGTACTTC.

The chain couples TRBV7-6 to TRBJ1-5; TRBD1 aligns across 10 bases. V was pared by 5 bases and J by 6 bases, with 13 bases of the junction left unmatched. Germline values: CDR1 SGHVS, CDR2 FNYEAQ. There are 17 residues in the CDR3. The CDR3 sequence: CASSVYAPGQGSQPQHF. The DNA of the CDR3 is TGTGCCAGCAGCGTATACGCCCCGGGACAGGGGAGTCAGCCCCAGCATTTT. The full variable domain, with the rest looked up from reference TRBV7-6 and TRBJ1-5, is GAGVSQSPRYKVTKRGQDVALRCDPISGHVSLYWYRQALGQGPEFLTYFNYEAQQDKSGLPNDRFSAERPEGSISTLTIQRTEQRDSAMYRCASSVYAPGQGSQPQHFGDGTRLSIL.

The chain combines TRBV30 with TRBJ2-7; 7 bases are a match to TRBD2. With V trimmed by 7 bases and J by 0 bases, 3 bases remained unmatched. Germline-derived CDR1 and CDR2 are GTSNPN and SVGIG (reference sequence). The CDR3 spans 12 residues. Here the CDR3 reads CAFGGSSYEQYF. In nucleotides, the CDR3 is TGTGCCTTCGGCGGGAGCTCCTACGAGCAGTACTTC.

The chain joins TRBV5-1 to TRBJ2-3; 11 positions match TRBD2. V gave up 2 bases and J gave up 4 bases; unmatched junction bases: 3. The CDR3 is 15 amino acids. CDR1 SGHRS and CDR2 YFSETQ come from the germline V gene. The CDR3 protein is CASSLIAGGPDTQYF. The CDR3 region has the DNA TGCGCCAGCAGCTTAATAGCGGGAGGGCCAGATACGCAGTATTTT.

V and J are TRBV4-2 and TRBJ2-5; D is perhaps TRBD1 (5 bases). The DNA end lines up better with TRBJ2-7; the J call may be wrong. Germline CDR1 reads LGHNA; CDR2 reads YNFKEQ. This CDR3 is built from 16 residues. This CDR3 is CASSPTAFRISYEQYF. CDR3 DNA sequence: TGTGCCAGCAGCCCGACAGCTTTTCGGATTTCCTACGAGCAGTACTTC.

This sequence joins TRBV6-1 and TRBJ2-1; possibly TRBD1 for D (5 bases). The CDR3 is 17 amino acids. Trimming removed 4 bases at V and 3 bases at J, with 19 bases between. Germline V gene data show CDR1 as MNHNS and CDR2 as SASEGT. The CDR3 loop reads CASSVFNSDTGYNEQFF. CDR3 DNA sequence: TGTGCCAGCAGTGTTTTCAATAGTGATACAGGCTACAATGAGCAGTTCTTC.

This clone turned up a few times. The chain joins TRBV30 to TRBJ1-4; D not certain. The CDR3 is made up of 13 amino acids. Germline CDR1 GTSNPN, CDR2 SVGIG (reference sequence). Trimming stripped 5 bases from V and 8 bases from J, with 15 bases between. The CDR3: CAWSKRSWEKLFF. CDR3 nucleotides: TGTGCCTGGTCTAAGAGGTCCTGGGAAAAACTGTTTTTT. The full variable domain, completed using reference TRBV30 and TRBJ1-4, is SQTIHQWPATLVQPVGSPLSLECTVEGTSNPNLYWYRQAAGRGLQLLFYSVGIGQISSEVPQNLSASRPQDRQFILSSKKLLLSDSGFYLCAWSKRSWEKLFFGSGTQLSVL.

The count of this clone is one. The CDR3 DNA is TGTGCCAGCAGCTCGACCGAGCGGTTTCCCTCCTACAATGAGCAGTTCTTC. Encoded protein: CASSSTERFPSYNEQFF. This chain connects TRBV11-2 to TRBJ2-1, with D perhaps TRBD2 (5 bases). This CDR3 is built from 17 residues. Between the trimmed V and J ends, which lost 4 bases and 0 bases, there was a span of 16 bases. The germline V gene encodes CDR1 SGHAT and CDR2 FQNNGV.

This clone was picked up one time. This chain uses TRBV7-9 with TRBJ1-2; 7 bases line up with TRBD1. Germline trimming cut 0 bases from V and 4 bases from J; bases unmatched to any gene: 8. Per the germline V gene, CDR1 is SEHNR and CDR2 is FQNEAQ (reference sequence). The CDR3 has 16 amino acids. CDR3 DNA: TGTGCCAGCAGCTTAGCAGTCCAGGGGGGACTCTATGGCTACACCTTC. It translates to CASSLAVQGGLYGYTF.

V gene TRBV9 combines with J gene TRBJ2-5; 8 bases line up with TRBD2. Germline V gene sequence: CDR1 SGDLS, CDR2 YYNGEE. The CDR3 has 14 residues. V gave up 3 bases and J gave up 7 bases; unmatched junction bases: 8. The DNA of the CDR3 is TGTGCCAGCAGCGCCCGACTAGCGATAGGGACCCAGTACTTC. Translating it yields CASSARLAIGTQYF. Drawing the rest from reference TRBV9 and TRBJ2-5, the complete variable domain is DSGVTQTPKHLITATGQRVTLRCSPRSGDLSVYWYQQSLDQGLQFLIQYYNGEERAKGNILERFSAQQFPDLHSELNLSSLELGDSALYFCASSARLAIGTQYFGPGTRLLVL.

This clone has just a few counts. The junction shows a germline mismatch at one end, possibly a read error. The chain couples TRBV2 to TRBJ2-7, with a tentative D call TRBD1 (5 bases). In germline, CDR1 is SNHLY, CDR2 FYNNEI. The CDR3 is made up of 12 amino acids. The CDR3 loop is CASTFRRGGHVF. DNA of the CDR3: TGTGCCAGCACCTTCAGAAGGGGTGGACATGTCTTC.

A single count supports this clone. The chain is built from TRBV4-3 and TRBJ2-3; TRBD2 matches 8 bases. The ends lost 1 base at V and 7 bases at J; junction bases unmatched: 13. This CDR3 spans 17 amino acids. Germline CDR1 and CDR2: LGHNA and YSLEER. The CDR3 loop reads CASSQGRSGRITNTQYF. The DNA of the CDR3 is TGCGCCAGCAGCCAAGGAAGAAGCGGGAGAATTACGAATACGCAGTATTTT.

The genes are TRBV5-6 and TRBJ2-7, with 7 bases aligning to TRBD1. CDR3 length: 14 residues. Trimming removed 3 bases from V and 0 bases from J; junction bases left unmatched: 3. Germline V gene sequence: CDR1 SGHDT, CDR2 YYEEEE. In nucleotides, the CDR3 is TGTGCCAGCAGCTACAGGGGTGGCTCCTACGAGCAGTACTTC. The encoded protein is CASSYRGGSYEQYF.

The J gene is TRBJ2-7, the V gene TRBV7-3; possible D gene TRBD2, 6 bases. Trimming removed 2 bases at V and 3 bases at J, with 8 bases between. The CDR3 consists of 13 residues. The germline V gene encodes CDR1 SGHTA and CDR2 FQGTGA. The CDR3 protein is CASSLSGDYEQYF. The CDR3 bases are TGTGCCAGCAGCTTATCGGGAGACTACGAGCAGTACTTC.